The subject of this entry is one T cell receptor beta chain. Its target antigen remains unknown. This may be a read error: a much more frequent sequence differs by one nucleotide. The data belong to a study of shared clonotypes between healthy human individuals (dated by TCRdb to about 2020). Regarding the study in general: The cohort included three men and a couple of women between 18 and 49 years of age. For each donor, CD4 naive and CD4 memory were each run on three plates, CD8 naive on two plates, and CD8 memory on one plate. The study deeply sequenced blood TCR repertoires of several healthy adults to estimate repertoire size and the extent of clonotype sharing between individuals. Libraries were prepared and TCR repertoires were sequenced by different laboratories using diverse techniques, in order to increase sequencing depth and limit assay-specific biases. Per donor, leukapheresis produced somewhere between about 0.9 and 9.5 billion PBMCs. General findings and caveats noted by the study authors: Sampling was restricted to blood, and TCR repertoires in tissue are likely to differ from TCR repertoires in blood. Because the study included a small number of donors, the genetic and exposure-history diversity represented was limited. Even with the large sequencing depth, rarefaction of the sorted-subset datasets indicated that sequencing was incomplete. Clonotypes shared by all four sorted-subset donors showed higher generation probabilities than non-shared clonotypes. Across four donors, approximately 5% of naive CD4, 3% to 4% of naive CD8, roughly 2.3% of memory CD4, and roughly 0.41% of memory CD8 clonotypes were shared. Estimated clonotype richness was generally larger for naive than for memory subsets. Based on pairwise subsampling, the degree of clonotype sharing among donors was expected to be affected by sequencing depth.

The donors were healthy, HIV-negative adults with no recently reported acute infections or vaccinations. Every donor was a Caucasian adult living in Nashville, Tennessee, USA. Magnetic negative selection was used to enrich CD4+ T cells, after which naive cells were positively selected on CD45RA and the negative fraction became the memory subset. After blood collection by leukapheresis, PBMCs were isolated using Ficoll-Histopaque density gradient centrifugation and then cryopreserved in the vapor phase of liquid nitrogen. Analytical flow cytometry was used to check the purity and quantity of each magnetically sorted T cell population. Genomic DNA was isolated from every sorted fraction and measured by UV absorbance on a Nanodrop 2000c. The germline V gene sets CDR1 to SGHRS and CDR2 to YFSETQ. Taken from cysteine to phenylalanine, the CDR3 has 15 residues. CDR3 DNA is the only sequence kept; it has 45 bases, read in frame from the first base.

TCR CDR3 regions were amplified from genomic DNA by multiplex PCR using the deep immunoSEQ assay. For each cell subset, the extracted genomic DNA was distributed evenly across all wells of several immunoSEQ 96-well plates, and each plate served as one replicate. Each replicate PCR for sorted subsets received roughly 200 ng genomic DNA, equal to some 32,000 T cell genomes. Purified libraries were measured with a Qubit 3.0 fluorometer, size-checked on a Bioanalyzer 2100, and measured again with the KAPA Library Quantification kit. Every immunoSEQ 96-well plate was sequenced on a dedicated single-read 150-cycle Illumina NextSeq 550 flow cell. In the source study's methods: Because the immunoSEQ output included only junctional sequences and no quality scores, the filtering could not be the same as the filtering used for full-length reads. To assign V/J genes and CDR3, sequences were annotated using PyIR, a Python wrapper for IgBLAST v1.9, with IMGT germline references. Reads were filtered out if the reads had weak V/J assignments (E-value above 1e-6), no CDR3, stop codons, out-of-frame junctions, or ambiguous translated residues. A V3J clonotype was defined by an identical inferred V gene, J gene, and CDR3 amino acid sequence. To compute the percentage overlap between repertoires, the number of shared unique clonotypes was divided by the size of the smaller repertoire. Richness of each repertoire was evaluated using RTK rarefaction, the Chao1 estimator, and Recon v2.1 estimates of unobserved clonotypes. OLGA was used to compute generation probabilities for all TCRbeta clonotypes that the gDNA method yielded from a handful of donors. The table comes from immuneACCESS by way of TCRdb, which keeps in-frame sequences with V and J called. Part of the clones is missing from these tables; in studies checked, under half for an unresolved V gene and the rest for unknown reasons. V and J calls and clone size follow that table, whereas D and trimming were derived from the DNA. In all, the sample holds around 980,000 clones, and roughly 74% of those were seen once. Of the sample, around 0.6% is held by the ten largest clones.

The specimen was memory CD4+ T cells from PBMCs. The cell subset or site label here, explained by the study, means: CD45RA-negative fraction. This receptor was obtained from a man between 18 and 29 years old in good health. Some clones in this sample may be carry-over from other donors' samples. The chain couples TRBV5-1 to TRBJ1-1, with 7 bases in between that match TRBD1. CDR3 sequence: CASGFGTGEDTEAFF. The sequenced DNA: TGCGCCAGCGGCTTTGGTACAGGGGAGGACACTGAAGCTTTCTTT.